This T cell receptor beta chain was identified during a study of blood T cell repertoires in COVID-19. As originally analysed: How many nucleated cells were present was estimated from reference gene primer amplification. Sequencing used immunoSEQ multiplex PCR; TCRdb keeps in-frame clones, though not all of them. V, J and clone size were drawn from that table, and D and trimming were deduced from the DNA. The data show a few hundred thousand clones, over 70% seen once. Germline values: CDR1 MDHEN, CDR2 SYDVKM. The CDR3 length is 14 residues. With V trimmed by 6 bases and J by 8 bases, 10 bases remained unmatched.

Sequencing was carried out using peripheral blood. The chain links TRBV28 to TRBJ2-7, with 10 bases that match TRBD2. This TCR was sampled from a woman in her 70s with COVID-19, enrolled during active disease. The CDR3 region has the DNA TGTGCCAGCAGGCCGGGACTAGCGTTTTTTCAGCAGTACTTC. Translating gives CASRPGLAFFQQYF.